Listed below are T cell receptor beta chains from one sample, sequenced in a study of T cells after yellow fever vaccination. TCRdb reprocessed the 5' RACE reads with MiXCR, giving one entry per CDR3 protein. The data contain around 530,000 distinct CDR3 sequences, about a sixth of them seen just once; the ten biggest clones take up 15% to 20%. The sample was PBMCs, taken 5 to 6 days after the first yellow fever vaccination. The receptors come from a man younger than 35 who received the YFV17D yellow fever vaccine. Each CDR3 is given with its conserved first and last residue. D genes are given only for firm matches. The size field is filled for only some rows; it gives once, few, many or a size class.

TRBD1 | NA | TRBJ2-1 | TRBV20-1 | CSAKDRGRSQQFF | TGCAGTGCTAAGGACAGGGGGCGGTCGCAGCAGTTCTTC
NA | few | TRBJ2-3 | TRBV12-3/TRBV12-4 | CATPPLEGRIDTQYF | TGTGCCACCCCACCCCTCGAGGGGCGAATAGATACGCAGTATTTT
NA | NA | TRBJ1-3 | TRBV11-2 | CASSWQGSGNTIYF | TGTGCCAGCAGCTGGCAGGGGTCTGGAAACACCATATATTTT
TRBD2 | few | TRBJ2-4 | TRBV10-3 | CAISPGGVSKNIQYF | TGTGCCATCAGTCCCGGGGGGGTTTCCAAAAACATTCAGTACTTC
NA | few | TRBJ2-3 | TRBV11-2 | CASSFLGRRGGVIDTQYF | TGTGCCAGCAGCTTTCTTGGCCGTCGAGGGGGGGTTATAGATACGCAGTATTTT
NA | few | TRBJ2-7 | TRBV7-2 | CASSLDIPISYEQYF | TGTGCCAGCAGCTTAGATATCCCCATCTCCTACGAGCAGTACTTC
NA | few | TRBJ2-3 | TRBV7-6 | CASSLAVGEPVF | TGTGCCAGCAGCTTAGCAGTGGGGGAGCCAGTTTTT
TRBD1 | few | TRBJ2-7 | TRBV12-3/TRBV12-4 | CASSYSDRGLYEQYF | TGTGCCAGCAGTTACTCGGACAGGGGGCTGTACGAGCAGTACTTC
TRBD1 | few | TRBJ1-1 | TRBV4-1 | CASSQGGQGAEAFF | TGCGCCAGCAGCCAGGGGGGCCAGGGGGCTGAAGCTTTCTTT
NA | many | TRBJ2-3 | TRBV7-2 | CASSSGQFRYTQYF | TGTGCCAGCAGCTCAGGACAGTTTAGGTATACGCAGTATTTT
TRBD2 | NA | TRBJ2-5 | TRBV29-1 | CSVGPTSGRQETQYF | TGCAGCGTTGGGCCGACTAGCGGGCGACAAGAGACCCAGTACTTC
TRBD1 | few | TRBJ1-5 | TRBV20-1 | CSANRGRDQPQHF | TGCAGTGCGAACAGGGGGAGGGATCAGCCCCAGCATTTT
NA | NA | TRBJ1-6 | TRBV27 | CASSRQGVDSPLHF | TGTGCCAGCAGTCGCCAGGGCGTGGATTCACCCCTCCACTTT
NA | NA | TRBJ1-1 | TRBV12-3/TRBV12-4 | CASRPNTEAFF | TGTGCCAGCAGACCTAACACTGAAGCTTTCTTT